This TCR beta chain came from a study of cytomegalovirus exposure and HLA in healthy donors. Of note for this clone: Its antigen is still unknown.

The V segment lost 6 bases and the J segment 8 bases; nucleotides outside the gene matches: 12. CDR3 length: 15 amino acids. Germline V gene sequence: CDR1 MNHEY, CDR2 SVGAGI. Use of 60 Vbeta and 13 Jbeta primers characterized the PCR. Using immunoSEQ multiplex PCR, the repertoire was profiled, and TCRdb retains in-frame clones only, with some absent. The sample includes some 76,000 clones. The study's findings and limits: Reportedly, HLA-A and HLA-B alleles of most subjects were accurately predicted from TCR beta. Later work found most CMV-associated TCR beta chains apparently HLA-restricted. The authors assumed roughly uniform sequencing depth across donors for presence/absence analyses.

This sequence joins TRBV6-5 and TRBJ2-1; 8 nucleotides match TRBD2. Sequencing input: PBMCs. This receptor was taken from a boy between 5 and 17 years old in good health and CMV-seronegative. This CDR3 reads CASSPPGGGRYEQFF. DNA of the CDR3: TGTGCCAGCAGCCCCCCTGGCGGGGGGAGATATGAGCAGTTCTTC.